This T cell receptor beta chain was documented in a study of blood T cell repertoires in COVID-19. Assay used: immunoSEQ multiplex PCR; TCRdb lists only in-frame clones, some missing. This sample has nearly 65,000 clones; around 84% occur once, and the top ten carry 9.5% to 15%. CDR1 and CDR2 from the germline V gene are LNHDA and SQIVND (reference sequence). Unmatched junction bases numbered 7, after V lost 10 bases and J lost 2 bases. The CDR3 spans 13 residues. This TCR derives from a human donor in a cohort sampled during active COVID-19. The rearrangement joins TRBV19 to TRBJ2-7; TRBD1 agrees at 8 bases. Material for sequencing was peripheral blood. CDR3 sequence reads: CATKGTGAYEQYF. The CDR3 DNA sequence: TGTGCCACTAAGGGGACAGGCGCCTACGAGCAGTACTTC.